This passage covers 7 T cell receptor beta chains from one sample sequenced in a study of cytomegalovirus exposure and HLA in healthy donors. 13 Jbeta primers and 60 Vbeta primers were used for the PCR. The table came from immunoSEQ multiplex PCR; TCRdb's copy has only in-frame clones and leaves some out. Among 120,000 or so clones listed, roughly 78% were seen once. The specimen was PBMCs. These receptors were obtained from a man aged 25-45 years in good health and CMV-seronegative.

This clone was seen once. The chain is built from TRBV9 and TRBJ2-1; 15 bases match TRBD2. CDR1 is SGDLS, CDR2 YYNGEE, per germline. CDR3 size: 20 residues. V dropped 2 bases and J dropped 1; count of bases not matched to a gene: 10. The CDR3: CASSVSPGTSGGHSYNEQFF. The CDR3 nucleotides read TGTGCCAGCAGCGTCTCACCCGGGACTAGCGGGGGGCATTCCTACAATGAGCAGTTCTTC. Drawing the rest from reference TRBV9 and TRBJ2-1, the complete variable domain is DSGVTQTPKHLITATGQRVTLRCSPRSGDLSVYWYQQSLDQGLQFLIQYYNGEERAKGNILERFSAQQFPDLHSELNLSSLELGDSALYFCASSVSPGTSGGHSYNEQFFGPGTRLTVL.

The chain recombines TRBV29-1 with TRBJ2-7; no definite D call. This CDR3 has 12 amino acids. Germline-derived CDR1 and CDR2 are SQVTM and ANQGSEA. V was shortened by 3 bases and J by 5 bases, with 11 bases between the two germline ends. The CDR3, as DNA: TGCAGCGTTGACTTGGGCCTCCACGAGCAGTACTTC. Translating it yields CSVDLGLHEQYF.

The chain couples TRBV7-6 to TRBJ1-1; 8 nucleotides align to TRBD1. The CDR3 spans 15 residues. CDR1 and CDR2 from the germline V gene are SGHVS and FNYEAQ. Trimming took 3 bases from V and 5 from J; bases not matched to a gene: 8. CDR3 in DNA: TGTGCCAGCAGCTTCCGGACAGGGCCCAGGACTGAAGCTTTCTTT. It is translated as CASSFRTGPRTEAFF.

CDR3 region: CASSFGTSGGAGETQYF. The CDR3 DNA reads TGCGCCAGCAGCTTTGGGACTAGCGGGGGGGCCGGCGAGACCCAGTACTTC. J is TRBJ2-5 and V is TRBV5-1, with TRBD2 matching 16 bases. With V trimmed by 2 bases and J by 5 bases, 6 bases remained unmatched. The CDR3 totals 17 residues. The germline CDR1 and CDR2 sequences are SGHRS and YFSETQ.

In its sample, this clone was seen a few times. The rearrangement joins TRBV6-6 to TRBJ1-6; D is perhaps TRBD1 (6 bases). There are 16 residues in the CDR3. Trimming took 6 bases from V and 4 from J, leaving 16 bases between them. Per germline, CDR1 MNHNY and CDR2 SVGAGI (reference sequence). The CDR3 bases are TGTGCCAGCAGCATCCGGACAGTTTCTTATAATTCACCCCTCCACTTT. As protein: CASSIRTVSYNSPLHF.

This clone was observed a single time. This chain connects TRBV5-4 to TRBJ1-1, with unresolved D. Trimming pared 1 base from V and 2 bases from J, leaving 9 bases between. The CDR3 runs 14 residues. The germline CDR1 and CDR2 sequences are SGHNT and YYREEE (reference sequence). CDR3: CASSLPQPNTEAFF. The DNA for the CDR3 is TGTGCCAGCAGCTTGCCACAGCCCAACACTGAAGCTTTCTTT. The variable domain in full, completed from reference TRBV5-4 and TRBJ1-1, reads ETGVTQSPTHLIKTRGQQVTLRCSSQSGHNTVSWYQQALGQGPQFIFQYYREEENGRGNFPPRFSGLQFPNYSSELNVNALELDDSALYLCASSLPQPNTEAFFGQGTRLTVV.

The gene calls are TRBV2 and TRBJ1-3; 7 positions match TRBD1. Germline CDR1 reads SNHLY; CDR2 reads FYNNEI. The CDR3 covers 14 residues. V was pared by 10 bases and J by 4 bases, with 10 bases of the junction left unmatched. For the CDR3, the DNA is TGTGCCACCCGGGGGGGACAGTCAGGAAACACCATATATTTT. Amino acids: CATRGGQSGNTIYF.